The 4 T cell receptor beta chains reported below all come from one sample, sequenced in a study of cytomegalovirus exposure and HLA in healthy donors. Primers for the PCR totalled 60 Vbeta and 13 Jbeta. Method: immunoSEQ multiplex PCR; TCRdb's copy keeps in-frame clones and lacks some. The table lists 150,000 to 200,000 clones, about 80% of them singletons, with around 2.4% in the top ten. Material for sequencing was PBMCs. All receptors come from a man in his sixties in good health and CMV-seronegative.

The sample holds a few counts of this clone. V and J are TRBV29-1 and TRBJ2-5; 11 nucleotides agree with TRBD2. Germline V CDR1 and CDR2: SQVTM, ANQGSEA. The CDR3 has 13 amino acids. The J segment lost 7 bases and the V segment lost 5 bases, leaving 6 bases of the junction unmatched. The chain's CDR3 is CSVWTSGLGTQYF. CDR3 coding DNA: TGCAGCGTTTGGACTAGCGGGCTCGGGACCCAGTACTTC. Combining the CDR3 with reference TRBV29-1 and TRBJ2-5 gives the whole variable domain SAVISQKPSRDICQRGTSLTIQCQVDSQVTMMFWYRQQPGQSLTLIATANQGSEATYESGFVIDKFPISRPNLTFSTLTVSNMSPEDSSIYLCSVWTSGLGTQYFGPGTRLLVL.

A word on this clone: This same CDR3 is encoded by further DNA sequences in the sample. The rearrangement uses TRBV30 and TRBJ1-1; a weak D match, TRBD1 (5 bases). Germline CDR1 GTSNPN, CDR2 SVGIG (reference sequence). Between the trimmed V and J ends, which lost 0 bases and 1 base, there was a span of 6 bases. The CDR3 contains 13 residues. The CDR3 DNA reads TGTGCCTGGAGTGTAAGGGGGAACACTGAAGCTTTCTTT. Translation: CAWSVRGNTEAFF.

The chain has TRBV7-2 and TRBJ1-2, with 7 bases lining up with TRBD1. Germline V gene sequence: CDR1 SGHTA, CDR2 FQGNSA. V lost 3 bases and J lost 0; bases outside the gene matches: 7. The CDR3 runs 16 residues. As DNA, the CDR3 is TGTGCCAGCAGCTTCCAATGGACAGGCTCTAACTATGGCTACACCTTC. Encoded protein: CASSFQWTGSNYGYTF. The full variable domain, its missing parts supplied by reference TRBV7-2 and TRBJ1-2, is GAGVSQSPSNKVTEKGKDVELRCDPISGHTALYWYRQSLGQGLEFLIYFQGNSAPDKSGLPSDRFSAERTGGSVSTLTIQRTQQEDSAVYLCASSFQWTGSNYGYTFGSGTRLTVV.

V usage is TRBV2 and J usage is TRBJ1-3, with TRBD1 as a possible D gene (5 bases). The germline gives CDR1 SNHLY, CDR2 FYNNEI. The CDR3 spans 16 residues. V was pared by 4 bases and J by 4 bases, with 17 bases between. The CDR3 nucleotides read TGTGCCAGCAGTGGGGCAACAGGAGCTCGGGGAAACACCATATATTTT. As protein: CASSGATGARGNTIYF.